Shown below are 26 T cell receptor beta chains from a single sample sequenced in a study of response to subunit inactivated influenza vaccine. TCRdb recomputed calls from the RT-PCR reads with MiXCR, one row per CDR3 protein. The sample records a few hundred thousand distinct CDR3 sequences, 21% being singletons. This specimen was PBMCs from blood, taken about 20 months after vaccination. These receptors were obtained from a man aged 50-75 years who received an inactivated influenza vaccine.

This clonotype was counted many times. This chain links TRBV6-5 with TRBJ1-1, with 7 bases fitting TRBD1. The CDR3 is made up of 14 amino acids. Unmatched junction bases numbered 9, after V lost 2 bases and J lost 9 bases. From germline, CDR1 is MNHEY and CDR2 SVGAGI. CDR3 DNA sequence: TGTGCCAGCAGTTACCCCGGGACAGAAATACAAGCTTTCTTT. Translation: CASSYPGTEIQAFF.

The CDR3 reads CASSQAGQGSREKLFF. In nucleotides, the CDR3 is TGTGCCAGCAGCCAAGCAGGACAGGGATCACGAGAAAAACTGTTTTTT. The genes are TRBV4-2 and TRBJ1-4; 8 bases agree with TRBD1. Germline lookup yields CDR1 LGHNA and CDR2 YNFKEQ. This CDR3 has 16 amino acids. After removal of 1 base from V and 8 bases from J, the junction contained 9 bases not matched to a gene.

This chain uses TRBV12-3 or TRBV12-4 with TRBJ1-4; 8 nucleotides match TRBD1. The V and J ends lost 5 bases and 5 bases, in that order; junction bases with no gene match: 4. This CDR3 is built from 14 residues. This CDR3 is CASSIRTGNEKLFF. CDR3 sequence (DNA): TGTGCCAGCAGTATCCGGACAGGGAATGAAAAACTGTTTTTT.

This clonotype has just a few counts. The gene calls are TRBV30 and TRBJ1-5; a weak D match, TRBD1 (5 bases). The length of the CDR3 is 14 residues. Germline CDR1 GTSNPN, CDR2 SVGIG (reference sequence). Trimming left V 0 bases short and J 2 bases short, with 8 bases between. The DNA of the CDR3 is TGTGCCTGGAGTGTGATGACAGGCAATCAGCCCCAGCATTTT. Its translation is CAWSVMTGNQPQHF.

This clonotype was recorded a few times. The chain couples TRBV5-1 to TRBJ1-3; 7 nucleotides line up with TRBD1. This CDR3 spans 15 amino acids. Unmatched junction bases numbered 2, after V lost 2 bases and J lost 0 bases. Per the germline V gene, CDR1 is SGHRS and CDR2 is YFSETQ. The chain's CDR3 is CASSFTGDSGNTIYF. In DNA form, the CDR3 reads TGCGCCAGCAGCTTTACAGGGGACTCTGGAAACACCATATATTTT.

This clonotype was seen more than once but under ten times. This rearrangement joins TRBV11-2 to TRBJ2-5, with 14 bases fitting TRBD2. Germline values: CDR1 SGHAT, CDR2 FQNNGV. CDR3 length equals 14 residues. J was trimmed by 8 bases and V by 5 bases; bases with no gene match: 4. The CDR3 coding sequence is TGTGCCAGCAGCCAGACTAGCGGGAGGGGAACCCAGTACTTC. Protein sequence: CASSQTSGRGTQYF.

This clonotype was counted ten times or more. The chain combines TRBV6-2 or TRBV6-3 with TRBJ1-1, with a possible D match to TRBD1 (5 bases). This CDR3 is built from 13 residues. Germline lookup yields CDR1 MNHEY and CDR2 SVGEGT. V lost 5 bases, J lost 3 bases, and 10 bases lay in between. Here the CDR3 DNA reads TGTGCCAGCAGTAAGAGCAGGGACACTGAAGCTTTCTTT. It is translated as CASSKSRDTEAFF.

The rearrangement joins TRBV4-2 to TRBJ2-2; D is ambiguous. Looked up from germline, CDR1 is LGHNA and CDR2 is YNFKEQ. The V and J ends lost 0 bases and 7 bases respectively, with 6 bases between them. CDR3 length: 13 residues. This CDR3 reads CASSQDQRGELFF. CDR3 coding DNA: TGTGCCAGCAGCCAAGATCAACGCGGGGAGCTGTTTTTT.

This clonotype appeared a few times. This rearrangement joins TRBV27 to TRBJ2-1, with 9 bases matching TRBD2. Per germline, CDR1 MNHEY and CDR2 SMNVEV (reference sequence). The CDR3 consists of 15 residues. The trim removed 6 bases at V and 3 bases at J, leaving 6 bases unmatched. The CDR3 bases are TGTGCCAGCAGCCCCCAGCGGGGGGTCTACAATGAGCAGTTCTTC. Its protein is CASSPQRGVYNEQFF.

The chain recombines TRBV20-1 with TRBJ2-1; no clear D gene. The germline CDR1 and CDR2 sequences are DFQATT and SNEGSKA (reference sequence). The CDR3 runs 11 residues. V lost 0 bases, J lost 9 bases, and 6 bases lay in between. The CDR3 DNA follows: TGCAGTGCTAGAGAGGTAACTGAGCAGTTCTTC. This translates into CSAREVTEQFF.

This clonotype was observed at least ten times. The chain is built from TRBV5-4 and TRBJ1-1; TRBD1 matches at 7 bases. The CDR3 is made up of 12 amino acids. V was clipped by 4 bases and J by 7 bases; unmatched bases: 4. In germline, CDR1 is SGHNT, CDR2 YYREEE (reference sequence). The CDR3 nucleotides are TGTGCCAGCAGCGTCCGGGACAGTGAAGCTTTCTTT. This translates into CASSVRDSEAFF.

V and J are TRBV9 and TRBJ2-1; D is possibly TRBD2 (6 bases). CDR1 is SGDLS and CDR2 is YYNGEE in the germline V gene. The length of the CDR3 is 16 residues. Between the trimmed V and J ends, which lost 4 bases and 0 bases, there was a span of 14 bases. The CDR3, as DNA: TGTGCCAGCAGCCAATACGGCGGGGTCTCCTACAATGAGCAGTTCTTC. The encoded protein is CASSQYGGVSYNEQFF.

The chain combines TRBV5-1 with TRBJ2-1, with 11 bases lining up with TRBD1. The germline V gene encodes CDR1 SGHRS and CDR2 YFSETQ. The CDR3 length is 14 residues. V shed 4 bases, J shed 9 bases, and the junction held 6 bases outside the gene matches. This chain's CDR3 is CASSTRTGGSEQFF. In DNA form, the CDR3 reads TGCGCCAGCAGCACAAGGACAGGGGGCTCTGAGCAGTTCTTC.

This clonotype has just a few counts. The gene calls are TRBV29-1 and TRBJ1-3, with D unclear. Germline CDR1 and CDR2: SQVTM and ANQGSEA. This CDR3 is 14 amino acids long. Deletions cut 0 bases from V and 2 bases from J, with 8 bases between. DNA for the CDR3: TGCAGCGTTGAAGAGGAGGGCACTGGAAACACCATATATTTT. As protein: CSVEEEGTGNTIYF.

This clonotype has only a few counts. This chain links TRBV5-5 with TRBJ2-3; D is ambiguous. The CDR3 has 15 amino acids. The germline V gene has CDR1 SGHKS and CDR2 YYEKEE (reference sequence). Trimming pared 5 bases from V and 2 bases from J, leaving 15 bases between. The CDR3 DNA follows: TGTGCCAGCAGTCAATCGACACGCCACACAGATACGCAGTATTTT. Translated, it gives CASSQSTRHTDTQYF.

This clonotype was counted a few times. The chain joins TRBV20-1 to TRBJ2-7; 7 bases fit TRBD1. The ends lost 5 bases at V and 3 bases at J; junction bases unmatched: 10. The CDR3 consists of 14 residues. Looked up from germline, CDR1 is DFQATT and CDR2 is SNEGSKA (reference sequence). CDR3 protein: CSARSQRQGYEQYF. DNA of the CDR3: TGCAGTGCTCGATCCCAGAGACAGGGCTACGAGCAGTACTTC.

This clonotype was recorded many times. The chain joins TRBV30 to TRBJ1-6, with 9 positions matching TRBD1. V was pared by 3 bases and J by 7 bases, with 1 base of the junction left unmatched. The germline V gene has CDR1 GTSNPN and CDR2 SVGIG (reference sequence). This CDR3 comprises 13 residues. The CDR3 coding sequence is TGTGCCTGGAGGACAGGGGGGAATTCACCCCTCCACTTT. Its protein product is CAWRTGGNSPLHF.

This clonotype was recorded a few times. The rearrangement joins TRBV5-4 to TRBJ2-3; 7 bases align to TRBD2. Germline assignment: CDR1 SGHNT and CDR2 YYREEE (reference sequence). The length of the CDR3 is 17 residues. J lost 0 bases, V lost 2 bases, and 9 bases had no gene match. For the CDR3, the DNA is TGTGCCAGCAGCTTCCGCGGGAGCCTTGCTAGCACAGATACGCAGTATTTT. It codes for CASSFRGSLASTDTQYF.

The chain employs TRBV20-1 and TRBJ1-1; D is possibly TRBD1 (5 bases). V dropped 6 bases and J dropped 4 bases, with 15 bases sitting between them. CDR1 is DFQATT and CDR2 is SNEGSKA in the germline V gene (reference sequence). This CDR3 has 13 residues. This CDR3 is CSATKAGGTEAFF. CDR3 nucleotides: TGCAGTGCCACTAAAGCGGGGGGCACTGAAGCTTTCTTT.

The chain couples TRBV29-1 to TRBJ2-2; no clear D gene. This CDR3 is 13 amino acids long. Germline V lookup: CDR1 SQVTM, CDR2 ANQGSEA. Trimming left V 4 bases short and J 5 bases short, with 11 bases between. Written as DNA, the CDR3 is TGCAGCGTTGTACACAGACGGACCGGGGAGCTGTTTTTT. It codes for CSVVHRRTGELFF.

This clonotype was recorded only once. The rearrangement links TRBV6-1 to TRBJ2-5; D possibly corresponds to TRBD2 (5 bases). The V gene lost 5 bases and the J gene lost 7 bases, with 14 bases spanning the gap. This CDR3 contains 13 residues. Germline values: CDR1 MNHNS, CDR2 SASEGT. CDR3 loop: CASSRSSGRTQYF. The CDR3 nucleotides are TGTGCCAGCAGTAGGTCCTCTGGGAGGACCCAGTACTTC.

This clonotype was detected a few times. The CDR3 spells CASSLAQGTGSWSEAFF. The DNA for the CDR3 is TGTGCCAGCAGCTTAGCGCAAGGAACGGGGTCGTGGTCTGAAGCTTTCTTT. This chain joins TRBV7-2 and TRBJ1-1; no clear D. V shed 0 bases and J shed 6 bases, with 20 bases lying between them. This CDR3 comprises 17 residues. Germline assignment: CDR1 SGHTA and CDR2 FQGNSA.

The table lists this clonotype with many counts. This chain connects TRBV12-3 or TRBV12-4 to TRBJ1-5; 8 bases are a match to TRBD1. V shed 5 bases and J 1 base; nucleotides not matched to a gene: 4. The CDR3 is made up of 15 amino acids. The CDR3 loop is CASSLQGASNQPQHF. DNA for the CDR3: TGTGCCAGCAGTCTCCAGGGGGCAAGCAATCAGCCCCAGCATTTT.

V and J are TRBV6-5 and TRBJ1-1; D not certain. With 2 bases removed from V and 3 bases from J, the gap between germline ends came to 7 bases. The CDR3 has 13 amino acids. Germline CDR1 MNHEY, CDR2 SVGAGI. The CDR3 nucleotides are TGTGCCAGCAGTTACCGTTGGGACACTGAAGCTTTCTTT. It specifies CASSYRWDTEAFF.

This clonotype was detected only a few times. The rearrangement links TRBV6-2 or TRBV6-3 to TRBJ1-4; D is perhaps TRBD1 (6 bases). CDR1 MNHEY and CDR2 SVGEGT come from the germline V gene. With 4 bases removed from V and 13 bases from J, the gap between germline ends came to 13 bases. The CDR3 is 12 amino acids. CDR3 sequence: CASSSTGNILFF. The CDR3 DNA reads as TGTGCCAGCAGTTCAACAGGGAATATACTGTTTTTT.

This clonotype was recorded a few times. This chain's CDR3 is CASNNQKNTQYF. CDR3 sequence (DNA): TGTGCCAGCAACAATCAGAAAAATACGCAGTATTTT. The V and J genes are TRBV2 and TRBJ2-3, with D uncertain. CDR3 length: 12 residues. The V end lost 7 bases, the J end lost 7 bases, and 12 bases lay between the germline ends. Germline V CDR1 and CDR2: SNHLY, FYNNEI.